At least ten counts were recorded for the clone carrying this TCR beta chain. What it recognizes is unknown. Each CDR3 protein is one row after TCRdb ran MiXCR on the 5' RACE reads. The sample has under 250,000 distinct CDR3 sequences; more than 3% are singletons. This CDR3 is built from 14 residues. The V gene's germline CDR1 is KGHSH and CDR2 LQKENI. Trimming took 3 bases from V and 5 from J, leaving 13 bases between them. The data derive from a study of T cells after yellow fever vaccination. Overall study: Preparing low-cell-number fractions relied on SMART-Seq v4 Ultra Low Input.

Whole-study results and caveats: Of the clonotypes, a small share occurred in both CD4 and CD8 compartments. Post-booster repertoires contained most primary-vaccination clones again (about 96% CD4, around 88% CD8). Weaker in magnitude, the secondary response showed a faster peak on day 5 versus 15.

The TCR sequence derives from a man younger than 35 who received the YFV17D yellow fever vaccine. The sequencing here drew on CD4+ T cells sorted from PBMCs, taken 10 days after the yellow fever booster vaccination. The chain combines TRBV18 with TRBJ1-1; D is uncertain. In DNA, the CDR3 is TGTGCCAGCTCACCGTTGCTTGGAGTGACTGAAGCTTTCTTT. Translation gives CASSPLLGVTEAFF.